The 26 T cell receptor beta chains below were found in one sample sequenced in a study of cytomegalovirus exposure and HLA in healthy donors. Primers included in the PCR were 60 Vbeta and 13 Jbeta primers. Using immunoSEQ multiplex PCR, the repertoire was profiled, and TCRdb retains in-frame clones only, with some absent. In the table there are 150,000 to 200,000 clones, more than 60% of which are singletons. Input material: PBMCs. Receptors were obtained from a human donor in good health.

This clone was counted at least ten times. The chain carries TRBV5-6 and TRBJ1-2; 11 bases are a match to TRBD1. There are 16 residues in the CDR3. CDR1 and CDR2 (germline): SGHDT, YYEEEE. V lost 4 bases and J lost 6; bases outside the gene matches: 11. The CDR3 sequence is CASSLGTGGPFDGYTF. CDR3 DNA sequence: TGTGCCAGCAGCCTCGGGACAGGGGGACCTTTTGATGGCTACACCTTC. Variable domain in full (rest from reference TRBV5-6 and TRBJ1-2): DAGVTQSPTHLIKTRGQQVTLRCSPKSGHDTVSWYQQALGQGPQFIFQYYEEEERQRGNFPDRFSGHQFPNYSSELNVNALLLGDSALYLCASSLGTGGPFDGYTFGSGTRLTVV.

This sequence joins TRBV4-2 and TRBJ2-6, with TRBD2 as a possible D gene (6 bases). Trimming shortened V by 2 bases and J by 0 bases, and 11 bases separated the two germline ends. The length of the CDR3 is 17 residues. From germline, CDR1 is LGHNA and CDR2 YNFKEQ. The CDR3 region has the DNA TGTGCCAGCAGCCAATTCGGGGGTCTCTCTGGGGCCAACGTCCTGACTTTC. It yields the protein CASSQFGGLSGANVLTF.

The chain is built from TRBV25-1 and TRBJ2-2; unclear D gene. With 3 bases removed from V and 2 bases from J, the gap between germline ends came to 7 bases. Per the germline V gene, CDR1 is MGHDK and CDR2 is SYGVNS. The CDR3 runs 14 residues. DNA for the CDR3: TGTGCCAGCAGTGATTCACTCAACACCGGGGAGCTGTTTTTT. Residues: CASSDSLNTGELFF.

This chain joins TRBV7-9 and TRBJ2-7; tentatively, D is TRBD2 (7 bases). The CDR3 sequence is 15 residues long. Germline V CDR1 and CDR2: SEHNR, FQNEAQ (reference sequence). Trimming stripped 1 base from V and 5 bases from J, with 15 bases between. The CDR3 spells CASSLVYRGGNEQYF. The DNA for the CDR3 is TGTGCCAGCAGCTTAGTATATAGGGGGGGAAACGAGCAGTACTTC.

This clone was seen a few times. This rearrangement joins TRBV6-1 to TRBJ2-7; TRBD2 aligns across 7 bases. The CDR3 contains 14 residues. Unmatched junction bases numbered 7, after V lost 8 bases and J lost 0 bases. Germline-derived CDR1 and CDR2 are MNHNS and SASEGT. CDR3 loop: CASGGGVDSYEQYF. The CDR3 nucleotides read TGTGCCAGCGGTGGGGGGGTCGACTCCTACGAGCAGTACTTC.

The CDR3, as DNA: TGCGCCAGCAGCCAAGATAGGGCAGGGAAGATCTACGAGCAGTACTTC. This sequence encodes CASSQDRAGKIYEQYF. The gene calls are TRBV4-3 and TRBJ2-7; possibly TRBD1 for D (5 bases). The CDR3 runs 16 residues. From germline, CDR1 is LGHNA and CDR2 YSLEER. V lost 0 bases, J lost 3 bases, and 15 bases lay in between.

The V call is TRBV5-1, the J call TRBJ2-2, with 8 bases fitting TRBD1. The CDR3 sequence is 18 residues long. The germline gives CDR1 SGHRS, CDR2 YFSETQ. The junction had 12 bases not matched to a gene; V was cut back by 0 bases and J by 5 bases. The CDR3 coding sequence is TGCGCCAGCAGCTTGGTCGGGACAGGAGGAGGGAGGACCGGGGAGCTGTTTTTT. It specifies CASSLVGTGGGRTGELFF.

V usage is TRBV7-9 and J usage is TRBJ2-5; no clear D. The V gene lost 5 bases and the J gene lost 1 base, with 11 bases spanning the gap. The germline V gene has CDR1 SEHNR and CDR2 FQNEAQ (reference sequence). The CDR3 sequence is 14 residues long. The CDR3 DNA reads TGTGCCAGCAGCGAGAGCAGGCTCCAAGAGACCCAGTACTTC. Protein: CASSESRLQETQYF.

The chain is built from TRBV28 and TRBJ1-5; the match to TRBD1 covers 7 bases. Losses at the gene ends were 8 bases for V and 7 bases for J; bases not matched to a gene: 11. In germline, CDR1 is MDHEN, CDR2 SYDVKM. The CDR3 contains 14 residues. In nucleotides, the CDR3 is TGTGCCAGCGGACCGACAGGGACGTTGCAGCCCCAGCATTTT. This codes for CASGPTGTLQPQHF. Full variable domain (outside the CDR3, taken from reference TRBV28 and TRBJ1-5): DVKVTQSSRYLVKRTGEKVFLECVQDMDHENMFWYRQDPGLGLRLIYFSYDVKMKEKGDIPEGYSVSREKKERFSLILESASTNQTSMYLCASGPTGTLQPQHFGDGTRLSIL.

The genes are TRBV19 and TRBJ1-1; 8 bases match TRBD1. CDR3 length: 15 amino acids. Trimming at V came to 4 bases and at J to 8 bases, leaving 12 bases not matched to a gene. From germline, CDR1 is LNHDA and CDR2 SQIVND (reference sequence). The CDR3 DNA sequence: TGTGCCAGTAGTACGGCCGCCGGGACAGGAGAAGAAGCTTTCTTT. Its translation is CASSTAAGTGEEAFF.

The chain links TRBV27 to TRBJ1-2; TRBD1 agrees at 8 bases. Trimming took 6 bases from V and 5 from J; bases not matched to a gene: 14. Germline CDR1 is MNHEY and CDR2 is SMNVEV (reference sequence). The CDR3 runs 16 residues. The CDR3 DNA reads TGTGCCAGCAGCCCCCAGGGGGCAATAAACGGATATGGCTACACCTTC. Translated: CASSPQGAINGYGYTF.

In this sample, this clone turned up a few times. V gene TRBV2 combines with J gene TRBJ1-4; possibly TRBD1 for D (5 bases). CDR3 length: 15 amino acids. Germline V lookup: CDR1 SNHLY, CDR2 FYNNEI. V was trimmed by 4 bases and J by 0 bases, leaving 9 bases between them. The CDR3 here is CASSGRTTTNEKLFF. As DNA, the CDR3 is TGTGCCAGCAGTGGCAGGACAACAACTAATGAAAAACTGTTTTTT. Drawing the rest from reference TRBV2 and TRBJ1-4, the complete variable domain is EPEVTQTPSHQVTQMGQEVILRCVPISNHLYFYWYRQILGQKVEFLVSFYNNEISEKSEIFDDQFSVERPDGSNFTLKIRSTKLEDSAMYFCASSGRTTTNEKLFFGSGTQLSVL.

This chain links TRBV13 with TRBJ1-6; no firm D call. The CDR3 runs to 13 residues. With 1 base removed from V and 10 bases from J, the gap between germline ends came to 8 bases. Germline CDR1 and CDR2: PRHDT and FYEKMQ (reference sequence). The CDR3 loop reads CASSLERKSPLHF. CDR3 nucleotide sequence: TGTGCCAGCAGCTTAGAGCGAAAGTCACCCCTCCACTTT.

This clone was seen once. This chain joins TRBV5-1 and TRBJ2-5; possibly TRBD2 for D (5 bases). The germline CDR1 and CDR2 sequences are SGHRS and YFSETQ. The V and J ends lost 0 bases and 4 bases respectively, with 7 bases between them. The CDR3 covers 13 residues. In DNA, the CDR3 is TGCGCCAGCAGCTTGGGTGGAGGAGAGACCCAGTACTTC. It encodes CASSLGGGETQYF.

DNA of the CDR3: TGTGCCAGCAGCCTCTCTGGAAACACCATATATTTT. This codes for CASSLSGNTIYF. The chain recombines TRBV11-2 with TRBJ1-3, with no clear D. CDR1 SGHAT and CDR2 FQNNGV come from the germline V gene. This CDR3 region has 12 residues. V was shortened by 5 bases and J by 0 bases, with 2 bases between the two germline ends.

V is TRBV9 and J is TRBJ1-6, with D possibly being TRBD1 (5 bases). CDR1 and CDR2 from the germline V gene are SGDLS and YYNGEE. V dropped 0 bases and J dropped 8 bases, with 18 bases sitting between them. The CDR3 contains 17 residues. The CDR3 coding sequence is TGTGCCAGCAGCGTAGATCCGGGACGCGGGGGAGATTCACCCCTCCACTTT. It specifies CASSVDPGRGGDSPLHF.

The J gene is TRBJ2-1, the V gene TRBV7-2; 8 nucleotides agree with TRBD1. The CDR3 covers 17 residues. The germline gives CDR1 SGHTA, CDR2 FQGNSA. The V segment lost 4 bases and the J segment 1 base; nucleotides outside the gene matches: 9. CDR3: CASSSADRGISYNEQFF. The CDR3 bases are TGTGCCAGCAGCTCAGCTGACAGGGGAATATCCTACAATGAGCAGTTCTTC.

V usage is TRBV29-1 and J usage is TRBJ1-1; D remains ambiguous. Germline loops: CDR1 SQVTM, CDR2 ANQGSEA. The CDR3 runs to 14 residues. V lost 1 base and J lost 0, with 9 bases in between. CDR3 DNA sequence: TGCAGCGTTGAAGGCGGCAGTCTGAACACTGAAGCTTTCTTT. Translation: CSVEGGSLNTEAFF.

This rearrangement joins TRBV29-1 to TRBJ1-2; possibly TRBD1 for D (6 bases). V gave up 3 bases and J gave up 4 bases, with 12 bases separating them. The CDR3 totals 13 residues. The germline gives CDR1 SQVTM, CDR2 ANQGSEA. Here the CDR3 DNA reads TGCAGCGTTGACCAAGGACAGAGCTATGGCTACACCTTC. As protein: CSVDQGQSYGYTF.

The CDR3 sequence: CASSSTGATQPQHF. In DNA, the CDR3 is TGTGCCAGCAGTTCTACAGGGGCTACTCAGCCCCAGCATTTT. The rearrangement joins TRBV28 to TRBJ1-5; 7 bases agree with TRBD1. Germline assignment: CDR1 MDHEN and CDR2 SYDVKM. J lost 6 bases, V lost 4 bases, and 6 bases had no gene match. CDR3 length: 14 residues.

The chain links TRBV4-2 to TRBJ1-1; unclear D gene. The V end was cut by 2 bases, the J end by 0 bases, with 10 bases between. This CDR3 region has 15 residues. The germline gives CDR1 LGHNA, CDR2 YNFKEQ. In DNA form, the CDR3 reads TGTGCCAGCAGCCAACCAACTGAAATGAACACTGAAGCTTTCTTT. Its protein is CASSQPTEMNTEAFF.

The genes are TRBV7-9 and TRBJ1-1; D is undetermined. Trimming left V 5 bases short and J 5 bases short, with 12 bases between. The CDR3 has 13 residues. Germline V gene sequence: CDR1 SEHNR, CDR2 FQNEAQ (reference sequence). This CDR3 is CASSLPGGTEAFF. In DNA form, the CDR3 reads TGTGCCAGCAGCCTCCCCGGAGGGACTGAAGCTTTCTTT.

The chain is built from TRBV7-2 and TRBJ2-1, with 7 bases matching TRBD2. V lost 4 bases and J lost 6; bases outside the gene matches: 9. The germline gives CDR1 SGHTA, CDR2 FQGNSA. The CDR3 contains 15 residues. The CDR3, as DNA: TGTGCCAGCAGCTGGGGGGGTGGGGGGAGCAATGAGCAGTTCTTC. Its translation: CASSWGGGGSNEQFF.

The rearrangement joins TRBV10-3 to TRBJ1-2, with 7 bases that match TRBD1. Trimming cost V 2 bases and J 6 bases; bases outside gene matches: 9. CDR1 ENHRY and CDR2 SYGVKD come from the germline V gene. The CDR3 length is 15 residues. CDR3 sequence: CAISEGRGVLDGYTF. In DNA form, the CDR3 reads TGTGCCATCAGTGAGGGCAGGGGGGTTTTGGATGGCTACACCTTC.

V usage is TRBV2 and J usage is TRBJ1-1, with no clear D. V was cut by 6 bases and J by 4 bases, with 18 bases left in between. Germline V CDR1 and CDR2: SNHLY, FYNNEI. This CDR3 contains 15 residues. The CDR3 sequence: CASRGNTYRGTEAFF. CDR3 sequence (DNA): TGTGCCAGCAGAGGTAACACGTACCGGGGCACTGAAGCTTTCTTT.

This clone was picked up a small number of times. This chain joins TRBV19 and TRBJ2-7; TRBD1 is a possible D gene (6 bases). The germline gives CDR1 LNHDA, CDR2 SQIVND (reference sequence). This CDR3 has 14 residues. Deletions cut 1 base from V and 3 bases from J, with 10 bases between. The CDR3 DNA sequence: TGTGCCAGTAGTATAGGAGGACAGATCTACGAGCAGTACTTC. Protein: CASSIGGQIYEQYF. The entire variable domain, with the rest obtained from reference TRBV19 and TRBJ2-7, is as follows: DGGITQSPKYLFRKEGQNVTLSCEQNLNHDAMYWYRQDPGQGLRLIYYSQIVNDFQKGDIAEGYSVSREKKESFPLTVTSAQKNPTAFYLCASSIGGQIYEQYFGPGTRLTVT.